This T cell receptor (beta chain) came from a study of patients and donors after allogeneic stem cell transplantation. The CDR3 length is 13 residues. V lost 4 bases, J lost 9 bases, and 15 bases lay in between. TCRdb called the RT-PCR reads again in MiXCR, with one record for every CDR3 protein. The sample has roughly 940,000 distinct CDR3 sequences; about a sixth are singletons. The sample taken for sequencing was blood, either unsorted or a sorted T cell fraction (not recorded which). This chain connects TRBV12-3 or TRBV12-4 to TRBJ1-2; D gene uncertain. This receptor was taken from a human donor who was either an allogeneic HSCT recipient or a stem cell or donor lymphocyte infusion donor (not recorded which). It is not recorded whose cells these are; they may come from a transplant donor. CDR3 in amino acids: CASSSDRLVSYTF. DNA of the CDR3: TGTGCCAGCAGTTCCGACCGCCTAGTGAGCTACACCTTC.